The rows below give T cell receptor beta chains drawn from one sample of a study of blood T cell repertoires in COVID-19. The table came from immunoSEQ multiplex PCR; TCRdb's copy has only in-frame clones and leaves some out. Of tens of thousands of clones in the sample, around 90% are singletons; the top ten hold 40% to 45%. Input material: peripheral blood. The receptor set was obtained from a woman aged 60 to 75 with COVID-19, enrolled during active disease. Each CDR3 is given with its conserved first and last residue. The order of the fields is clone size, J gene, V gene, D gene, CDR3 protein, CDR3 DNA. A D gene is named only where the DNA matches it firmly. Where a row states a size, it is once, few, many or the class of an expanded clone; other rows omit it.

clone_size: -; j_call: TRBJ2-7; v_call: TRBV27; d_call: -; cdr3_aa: CASSLWGGFYEQYF; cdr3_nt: TGTGCCAGCAGTTTATGGGGCGGCTTCTACGAGCAGTACTTC
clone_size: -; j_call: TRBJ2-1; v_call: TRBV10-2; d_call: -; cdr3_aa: CATHPRFLGSYNEQFF; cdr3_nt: TGCGCCACCCACCCGCGGTTCCTGGGCTCCTACAATGAGCAGTTCTTC
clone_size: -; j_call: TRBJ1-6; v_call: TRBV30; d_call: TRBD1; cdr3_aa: CAWRLRDRGNSPLHF; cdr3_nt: TGTGCCTGGAGGCTCCGGGACAGGGGTAATTCACCCCTCCACTTT
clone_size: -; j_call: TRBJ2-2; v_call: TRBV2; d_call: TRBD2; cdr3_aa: CASSGTSGNTGELFF; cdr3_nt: TGTGCCAGCAGTGGGACTAGCGGGAACACCGGGGAGCTGTTTTTT
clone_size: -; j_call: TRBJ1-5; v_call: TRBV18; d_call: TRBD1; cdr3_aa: CASSPSGTGSQHF; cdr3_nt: TGTGCCAGCTCACCAAGCGGGACAGGGTCCCAGCATTTT
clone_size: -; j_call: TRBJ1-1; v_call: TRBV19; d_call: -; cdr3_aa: CASSPDSWNTEAFF; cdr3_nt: TGTGCCAGTAGCCCGGACAGTTGGAACACTGAAGCTTTCTTT
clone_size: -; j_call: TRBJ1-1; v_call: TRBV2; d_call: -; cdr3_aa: CARVATEAFF; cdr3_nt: TGTGCACGCGTCGCCACTGAAGCTTTCTTT
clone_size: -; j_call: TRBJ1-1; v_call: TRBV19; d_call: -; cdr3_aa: CASSSQRTAVEAFF; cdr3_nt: TGTGCCAGTAGTTCGCAGAGGACAGCGGTCGAAGCTTTCTTT
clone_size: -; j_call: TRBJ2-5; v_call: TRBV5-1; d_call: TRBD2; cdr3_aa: CASSLGGLAAQETQYF; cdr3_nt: TGCGCCAGCAGCCTGGGGGGACTAGCGGCTCAAGAGACCCAGTACTTC
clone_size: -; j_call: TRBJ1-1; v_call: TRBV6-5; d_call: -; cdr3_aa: CASQLGSPMNTEAFF; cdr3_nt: TGTGCCAGCCAACTCGGGTCTCCAATGAACACTGAAGCTTTCTTT
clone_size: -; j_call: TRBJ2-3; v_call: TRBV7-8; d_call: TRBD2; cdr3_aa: CASSPPGGRDTQYF; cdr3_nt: TGTGCCAGCAGCCCCCCGGGGGGTCGGGATACGCAGTATTTT
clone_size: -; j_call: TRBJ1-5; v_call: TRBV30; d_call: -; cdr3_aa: CAWARGNPRSQPQHF; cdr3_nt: TGTGCCTGGGCCAGGGGAAACCCTAGGAGTCAGCCCCAGCATTTT
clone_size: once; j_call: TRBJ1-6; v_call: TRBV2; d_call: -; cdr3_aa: CASSEQGNSPLHF; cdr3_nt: TGTGCCAGCAGTGAACAGGGGAATTCACCCCTCCACTTT
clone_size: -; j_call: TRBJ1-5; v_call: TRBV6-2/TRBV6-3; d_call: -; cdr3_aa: CASSYGTSYSNQPQHF; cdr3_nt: TGTGCCAGCAGTTACGGGACAAGTTATAGCAATCAGCCCCAGCATTTT
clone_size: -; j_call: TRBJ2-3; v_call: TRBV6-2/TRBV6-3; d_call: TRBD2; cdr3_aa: CASSYKAGAGGTDTQYF; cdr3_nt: TGTGCCAGCAGTTACAAGGCGGGAGCGGGGGGAACAGATACGCAGTATTTT
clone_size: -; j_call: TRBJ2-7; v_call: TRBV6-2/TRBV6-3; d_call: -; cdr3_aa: CASSYGHAYEQYF; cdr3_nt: TGTGCCAGCAGTTACGGACATGCCTACGAGCAGTACTTC
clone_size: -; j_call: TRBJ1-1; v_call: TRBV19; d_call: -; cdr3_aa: CASRYLPGNTEAFF; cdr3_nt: TGTGCCAGTAGGTATCTACCGGGGAACACTGAAGCTTTCTTT
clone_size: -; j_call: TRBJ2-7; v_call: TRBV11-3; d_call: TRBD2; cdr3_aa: CASSPWIAPTSSGGQYF; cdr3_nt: TGTGCCAGCAGCCCTTGGATAGCTCCTACGAGCAGCGGGGGGCAGTACTTC
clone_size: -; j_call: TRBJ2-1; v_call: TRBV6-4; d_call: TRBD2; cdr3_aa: CASSDSVAGGNNEQFF; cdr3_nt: TGTGCCAGCAGTGACTCAGTAGCGGGGGGAAACAATGAGCAGTTCTTC
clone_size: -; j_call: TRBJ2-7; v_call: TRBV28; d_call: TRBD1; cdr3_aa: CASTSGTGGDLLDEQYF; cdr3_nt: TGTGCCAGCACCTCCGGGACAGGGGGAGACCTTCTGGACGAGCAGTACTTC
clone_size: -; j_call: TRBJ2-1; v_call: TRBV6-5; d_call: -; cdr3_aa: CASRRGAREQFF; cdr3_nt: TGTGCCAGCAGACGGGGAGCGAGGGAGCAGTTCTTC
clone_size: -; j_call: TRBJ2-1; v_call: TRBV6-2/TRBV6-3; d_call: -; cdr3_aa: CASSNPPTGNEQFF; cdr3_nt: TGTGCCAGCAGTAACCCACCGACAGGTAATGAGCAGTTCTTC
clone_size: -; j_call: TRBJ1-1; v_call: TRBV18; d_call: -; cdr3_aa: CASSPPSGDSEAFF; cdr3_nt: TGTGCCAGCTCACCACCTTCAGGGGATTCTGAAGCTTTCTTT
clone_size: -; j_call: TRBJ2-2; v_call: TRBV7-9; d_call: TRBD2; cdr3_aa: CASSSLLAGDSTGELFF; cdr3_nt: TGTGCCAGCAGTTCCTTACTAGCGGGAGACAGCACCGGGGAGCTGTTTTTT
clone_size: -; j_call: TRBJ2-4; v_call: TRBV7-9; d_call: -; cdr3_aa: CASSSSAGNIQYF; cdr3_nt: TGTGCCAGCAGCTCTAGCGCGGGGAACATTCAGTACTTC
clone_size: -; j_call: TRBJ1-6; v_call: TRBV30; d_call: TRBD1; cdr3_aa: CAWSVQGGSSYNSPLHF; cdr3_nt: TGTGCCTGGAGTGTCCAGGGGGGTAGCTCCTATAATTCACCCCTCCACTTT
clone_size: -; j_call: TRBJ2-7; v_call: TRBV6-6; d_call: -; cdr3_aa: CASSYPGAYEQYF; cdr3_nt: TGTGCCAGCAGTTACCCAGGGGCCTACGAGCAGTACTTC
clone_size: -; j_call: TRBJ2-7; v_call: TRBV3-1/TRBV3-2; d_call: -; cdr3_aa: CASSQERQAGYEQYF; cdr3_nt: TGTGCCAGCAGCCAAGAACGCCAGGCGGGGTACGAGCAGTACTTC
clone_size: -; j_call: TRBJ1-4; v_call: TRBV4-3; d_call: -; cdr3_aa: CASSQDSATNEKLFF; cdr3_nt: TGCGCCAGCAGCCAAGATTCAGCAACTAATGAAAAACTGTTTTTT
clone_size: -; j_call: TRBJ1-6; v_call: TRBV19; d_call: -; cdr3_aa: CASRLMSSYNSPLHF; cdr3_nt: TGTGCCAGTAGACTCATGAGCTCCTATAATTCACCCCTCCACTTT
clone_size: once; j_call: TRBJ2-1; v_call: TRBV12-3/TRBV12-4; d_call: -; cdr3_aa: CASSSGGEQFF; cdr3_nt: TGTGCCAGCAGTTCTGGCGGTGAGCAGTTCTTC
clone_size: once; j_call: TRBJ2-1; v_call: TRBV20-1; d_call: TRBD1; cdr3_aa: CSASGSTGALWGQERFF; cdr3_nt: TGCAGTGCTAGTGGGTCGACTGGCGCGTTGTGGGGACAGGAGCGGTTCTTC
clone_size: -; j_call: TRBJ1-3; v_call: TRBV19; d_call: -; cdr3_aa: CASSIRVTGNTIYF; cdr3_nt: TGTGCCAGTAGTATCCGGGTGACTGGAAACACCATATATTTT
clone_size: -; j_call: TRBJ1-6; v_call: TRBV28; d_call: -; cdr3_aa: CASSLSGSSYNSPLHF; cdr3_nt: TGTGCCAGCAGTCTCTCGGGGAGCTCCTATAATTCACCCCTCCACTTT
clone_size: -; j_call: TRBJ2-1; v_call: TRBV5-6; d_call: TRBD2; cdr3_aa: CASSTASLAGATNEQFF; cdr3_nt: TGTGCCAGCAGCACTGCATCACTAGCGGGGGCAACGAATGAGCAGTTCTTC
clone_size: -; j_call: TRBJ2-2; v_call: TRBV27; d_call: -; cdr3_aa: CASSLLPRVDTGELFF; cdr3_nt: TGTGCCAGCAGCCTCCTCCCCCGGGTTGACACCGGGGAGCTGTTTTTT
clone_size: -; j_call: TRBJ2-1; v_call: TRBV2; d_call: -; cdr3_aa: CAITGTSSYNEQFF; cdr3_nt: TGTGCCATCACCGGGACTTCTTCGTACAATGAGCAGTTCTTC
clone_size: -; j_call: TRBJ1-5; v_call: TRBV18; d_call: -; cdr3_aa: CASSLEHPNSNQPQHF; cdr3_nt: TGTGCCAGCTCACTTGAACACCCGAATAGCAATCAGCCCCAGCATTTT
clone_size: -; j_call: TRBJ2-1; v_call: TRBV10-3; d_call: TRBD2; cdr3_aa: CAISETSGNRNEQFF; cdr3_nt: TGTGCCATCAGTGAAACTAGCGGGAACCGCAATGAGCAGTTCTTC
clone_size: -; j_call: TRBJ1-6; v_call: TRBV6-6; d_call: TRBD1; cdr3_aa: CASSNGQAGNSPLHF; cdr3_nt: TGTGCCAGCAGTAACGGACAGGCAGGAAATTCACCCCTCCACTTT
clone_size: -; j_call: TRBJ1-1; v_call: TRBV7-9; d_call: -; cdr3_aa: CASSLFGGEAFF; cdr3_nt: TGTGCCAGCAGCTTATTTGGAGGTGAAGCTTTCTTT
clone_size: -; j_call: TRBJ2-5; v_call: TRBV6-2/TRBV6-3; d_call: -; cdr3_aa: CASSTDQETQYF; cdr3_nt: TGTGCCAGCAGTACGGACCAAGAGACCCAGTACTTC
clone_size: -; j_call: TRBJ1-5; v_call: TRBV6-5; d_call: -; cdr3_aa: CASTSEVLSNQPQHF; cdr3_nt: TGTGCCAGCACCTCTGAGGTTTTAAGCAATCAGCCCCAGCATTTT